This T cell receptor (beta chain) came from a study of T-cell memory formation after mild COVID-19. This clonotype came up many times. Its antigen remains unknown. Overall study findings and caveats: Contracting clones localized mainly to CM and EM when CD4+ and mainly to EMRA when CD8+. The study detected some responding clones in pre-infection memory, suggesting cross-reactive memory joined. A second wave expanding day 15 to 37 was CD4+-biased; contracting clones were balanced.

The CDR3 sequence is 10 residues long. Germline CDR1 is DFQATT and CDR2 is SNEGSKA (reference sequence). V was cut by 5 bases and J by 3 bases, with 4 bases left in between. Using its own MiXCR run on the 5' RACE reads, TCRdb lists one record per CDR3 protein. This sample yields just under 350,000 distinct CDR3 sequences, of which over 10% are seen a single time; about 21% belongs to the top ten. The chain is built from TRBV20-1 and TRBJ2-5; D not certain. Sequenced material: PBMCs or a T cell subset sorted from them (not recorded which). The clonotype comes from a man aged 18 to 30 who had mild COVID-19 (a few samples of this study predate the infection). Cell type and time point are not known. CDR3 sequence reads: CSASKETQYF. CDR3 DNA: TGCAGTGCTTCCAAAGAGACCCAGTACTTC.